The rows below give T cell receptor beta chains drawn from one sample of a study of blood T cell repertoires in COVID-19. Some clones are missing from TCRdb's copy, which holds only in-frame ones; the method was immunoSEQ multiplex PCR. The sample comprises approximately 220,000 clones, more than 85% of which are singletons, and 0.65% to 0.85% rests with the top ten. The sample was peripheral blood. The receptors shown here come from a man aged 35 to 55 with acute or convalescent COVID-19. Each CDR3 is given with its conserved first and last residue. The order of the fields is D gene, J gene, clone size, V gene, CDR3 protein, CDR3 DNA. D genes are given only for firm matches. Some rows have no size entry. The others give once, few or many, or a class for an expanded clone.

TRBD1,TRBJ1-2,NA,TRBV11-2,CASSLDWQGASGYTF,TGTGCCAGCAGCTTAGATTGGCAGGGGGCTAGTGGCTACACCTTC
NA,TRBJ2-5,NA,TRBV21-1,CASSKGGCGQETQYF,TGTGCCAGCAGCAAAGGGGGCTGTGGGCAAGAGACCCAGTACTTC
TRBD1,TRBJ2-3,NA,TRBV28,CASSPFQGADTQYF,TGTGCCAGCAGTCCATTCCAGGGGGCAGATACGCAGTATTTT
NA,TRBJ2-7,NA,TRBV6-5,CASSAGFGQYF,TGTGCCAGCAGCGCGGGCTTCGGACAGTACTTC
NA,TRBJ1-1,NA,TRBV7-2,CASSPRAANTEAFF,TGTGCCAGCAGCCCCAGGGCAGCGAACACTGAAGCTTTCTTT
TRBD1,TRBJ1-2,NA,TRBV29-1,CSVAGQPNPSNYGYTF,TGCAGCGTTGCGGGACAGCCTAATCCGTCTAACTATGGCTACACCTTC
TRBD2,TRBJ2-1,NA,TRBV5-1,CASSLAGGLTPGNEQFF,TGCGCCAGCAGCTTAGCGGGAGGGCTAACCCCCGGGAATGAGCAGTTCTTC
NA,TRBJ1-5,NA,TRBV28,CASSTPGGNQPQHF,TGTGCCAGCAGTACCCCCGGGGGGAATCAGCCCCAGCATTTT
NA,TRBJ1-1,few,TRBV7-2,CASSLPVNTEAFF,TGTGCCAGCAGCCTCCCTGTGAACACTGAAGCTTTCTTT
NA,TRBJ2-1,NA,TRBV7-2,CASSPSPYSSYNEQFF,TGTGCCAGCAGCCCTTCTCCGTATAGCTCCTACAATGAGCAGTTCTTC
NA,TRBJ2-4,few,TRBV4-1,CASSQDRSILAKNIQYF,TGCGCCAGCAGCCAAGATCGGAGTATTCTAGCCAAAAACATTCAGTACTTC
NA,TRBJ2-7,NA,TRBV28,CASTTSEGWDEQYF,TGTGCCAGCACCACCTCCGAGGGATGGGACGAGCAGTACTTC
NA,TRBJ2-1,NA,TRBV11-3,CASSPTGTLSYNEQFF,TGTGCCAGCAGCCCAACCGGGACTCTTTCCTACAATGAGCAGTTCTTC
TRBD1,TRBJ1-3,NA,TRBV5-1,CASSRDSNSGNTIYF,TGCGCCAGCAGCCGGGACAGCAACTCTGGAAACACCATATATTTT
TRBD2,TRBJ2-1,NA,TRBV11-3,CASSPPRLASHEQFF,TGTGCCAGCAGCCCCCCCCGACTAGCCTCCCATGAGCAGTTCTTC
TRBD1,TRBJ1-2,NA,TRBV3-1/TRBV3-2,CASSHGTGDVGDF,TGTGCCAGCAGCCACGGGACAGGGGACGTTGGGGACTTC
NA,TRBJ1-5,once,TRBV3-1/TRBV3-2,CASSQDLVGGQPQHF,TGTGCCAGCAGCCAAGATTTGGTGGGCGGGCAGCCCCAGCATTTT
NA,TRBJ1-6,NA,TRBV6-1,CASSETEYNSPLHF,TGTGCCAGCAGTGAGACGGAGTATAATTCACCCCTCCACTTT
TRBD2,TRBJ2-5,once,TRBV3-1/TRBV3-2,CASSQEGLAGRYETQYF,TGTGCCAGCAGCCAAGAAGGACTAGCGGGAAGGTATGAGACCCAGTACTTC
TRBD1,TRBJ1-6,few,TRBV28,CASSLRGPSNSPLHF,TGTGCCAGCAGTTTAAGGGGGCCTTCAAATTCACCCCTCCACTTT
TRBD2,TRBJ2-5,once,TRBV27,CASSPPGGVSTQYF,TGTGCCAGCAGTCCCCCGGGGGGGGTTTCGACCCAGTACTTC
TRBD1,TRBJ1-5,NA,TRBV6-4,CASSLTGGANQPQHF,TGTGCCAGCAGTCTCACAGGGGGGGCGAATCAGCCCCAGCATTTT
NA,TRBJ1-6,few,TRBV30,CAWKAGYNSPLHF,TGTGCCTGGAAGGCAGGGTATAATTCACCCCTCCACTTT
NA,TRBJ2-3,NA,TRBV5-4,CASLAGLSTDTQYF,TGTGCCAGCCTGGCGGGTCTCAGCACAGATACGCAGTATTTT
NA,TRBJ2-3,once,TRBV7-9,CASSSNPGGTQYF,TGTGCCAGCAGCTCAAACCCCGGGGGTACGCAGTATTTT
TRBD1,TRBJ1-5,NA,TRBV30,CAWSAGAGGNQPQHF,TGTGCCTGGAGCGCCGGGGCAGGGGGGAATCAGCCCCAGCATTTT
NA,TRBJ1-4,NA,TRBV5-6,CASSLGAVEEKLFF,TGTGCCAGCAGCTTGGGGGCAGTTGAAGAAAAACTGTTTTTT
NA,TRBJ1-4,NA,TRBV14,CASSLLRGGTNEKLFF,TGTGCCAGCAGCCTTTTAAGGGGAGGAACTAATGAAAAACTGTTTTTT
TRBD1,TRBJ2-5,NA,TRBV29-1,CSVDPTGGGETQYF,TGCAGCGTTGATCCGACAGGGGGCGGCGAGACCCAGTACTTC
NA,TRBJ1-6,NA,TRBV7-9,CASSPPGSPLHF,TGTGCCAGCAGCCCACCAGGATCACCCCTCCACTTT